This T cell receptor (beta chain) is drawn from a study of T cell repertoires in cytomegalovirus infection. Study background: Indications came from public TCR beta signatures; they pointed to CMV infection and to a matching HLA type. Study observations and caveats: Pooled public TCR beta family frequency picked out CMV carriers with the relevant HLA. Clonotypes of TCR beta that were HLA-C-restricted and CMV-specific dominated the ex vivo response.

This clonotype was counted at least ten times. The antigen is undetermined. The CDR3 loop spans 15 amino acids. Germline trimming cut 5 bases from V and 4 bases from J; bases unmatched to any gene: 8. Germline loops: CDR1 SGHTA, CDR2 FQGNSA. TCRdb processed the reads anew with MiXCR; each CDR3 protein has one entry. The sample lists around 310,000 distinct CDR3 sequences; roughly 15% were seen once. This TCR was sampled from a human donor in good health (CMV status not recorded). Some clones in this sample may be carry-over from other donors' samples. The V and J genes are TRBV7-2 and TRBJ1-5; 7 nucleotides match TRBD1. The sample consisted of PBMCs. In DNA, the CDR3 is TGTGCCAGCAGCCCCGGAGGGGGCACAAATCAGCCCCAGCATTTT. This sequence encodes CASSPGGGTNQPQHF. Supplemented by reference TRBV7-2 and TRBJ1-5, the full variable domain reads GAGVSQSPSNKVTEKGKDVELRCDPISGHTALYWYRQSLGQGLEFLIYFQGNSAPDKSGLPSDRFSAERTGGSVSTLTIQRTQQEDSAVYLCASSPGGGTNQPQHFGDGTRLSIL.